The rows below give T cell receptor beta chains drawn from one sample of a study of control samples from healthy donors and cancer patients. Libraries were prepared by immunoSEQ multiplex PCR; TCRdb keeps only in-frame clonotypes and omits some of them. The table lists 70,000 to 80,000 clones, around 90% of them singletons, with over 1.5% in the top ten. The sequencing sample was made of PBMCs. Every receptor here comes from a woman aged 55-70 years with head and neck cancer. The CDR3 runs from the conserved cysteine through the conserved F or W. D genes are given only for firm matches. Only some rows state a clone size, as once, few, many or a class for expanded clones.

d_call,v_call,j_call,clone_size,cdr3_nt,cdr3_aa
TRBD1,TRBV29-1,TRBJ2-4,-,TGCAGCGCCAAGGACAGGGGTGGCAAAAACATTCAGTACTTC,CSAKDRGGKNIQYF
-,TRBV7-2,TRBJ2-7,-,TGTGCCAGCAAGCTCGATACGGCGGGCCCCTACGAGCAGTACTTC,CASKLDTAGPYEQYF
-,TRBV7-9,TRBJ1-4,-,TGTGCCAGCAGCTTAGAGTCAGGGTTTAATGAAAAACTGTTTTTT,CASSLESGFNEKLFF
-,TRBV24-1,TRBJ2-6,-,TGTGCCACCAGTGACCCAGGGGGGGCCAACGTCCTGACTTTC,CATSDPGGANVLTF
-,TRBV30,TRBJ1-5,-,TGTGCCTGGCAGGGCAACAATCAGCCCCAGCATTTT,CAWQGNNQPQHF
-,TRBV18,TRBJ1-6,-,TGTGCCAGCTCAGCGGGGCAGGATAATTCACCCCTCCACTTT,CASSAGQDNSPLHF
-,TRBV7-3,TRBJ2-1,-,TGTGCCAGCAGCTTCGGTGCGGGCTCCTACAATGAGCAGTTCTTC,CASSFGAGSYNEQFF
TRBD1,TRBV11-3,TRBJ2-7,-,TGTGCCAGCAGCTCCTGGGACAGGCTCTACGAGCAGTACTTC,CASSSWDRLYEQYF
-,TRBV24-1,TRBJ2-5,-,TGTGCCACCATACCTCGGCAGAACCAAGAGACCCAGTACTTC,CATIPRQNQETQYF
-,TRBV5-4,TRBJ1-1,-,TGTGCCAGCAGCGACCTGACCGTAATGAACACTGAAGCTTTCTTT,CASSDLTVMNTEAFF
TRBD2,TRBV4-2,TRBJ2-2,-,TGTGCCAGCAGCCTTAGCCTGCTAGCGGGAGGGTACACCGGGGAGCTGTTTTTT,CASSLSLLAGGYTGELFF
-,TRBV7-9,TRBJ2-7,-,TGTGCCAGCAGCCTCCATTCCTACGAGCAGTACTTC,CASSLHSYEQYF
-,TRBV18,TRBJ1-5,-,TGTGCCAGCTCACCGGAGTTGGGCAATCAGCCCCAGCATTTT,CASSPELGNQPQHF
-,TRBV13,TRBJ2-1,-,TGTGCCAGCAGCCCCCGCCGGGGTGAGCAGTTCTTC,CASSPRRGEQFF
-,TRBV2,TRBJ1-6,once,TGTGCCAGCAGTGAAACGACTTGGAATTCACCCCTCCACTTT,CASSETTWNSPLHF
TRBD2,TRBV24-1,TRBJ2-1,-,TGTGCCACCAGTGATGTACTAGCGGGGGCAAGAAATGAGCAGTTCTTC,CATSDVLAGARNEQFF
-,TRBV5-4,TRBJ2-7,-,TGTGCCAGCAGCTCCCCTCGGGACTCCTACGAGCAGTACTTC,CASSSPRDSYEQYF
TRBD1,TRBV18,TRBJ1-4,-,TGTGCCAGCTCACCCCAGGGACAGGCGGGTGAAAAACTGTTTTTT,CASSPQGQAGEKLFF
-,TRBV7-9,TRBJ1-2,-,TGTGCCAGCAGCTTGGACGTCAGGGTTGCGGGCTACACCTTC,CASSLDVRVAGYTF
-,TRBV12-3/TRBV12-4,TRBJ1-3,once,TGTGCCAGCAGTCCAGGAAACACCATATATTTT,CASSPGNTIYF
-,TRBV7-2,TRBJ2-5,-,TGTGCCAGCAGCTTAAGTGCAGAAGAGACCCAGTACTTC,CASSLSAEETQYF
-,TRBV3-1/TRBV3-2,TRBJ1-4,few,TGTGCCAGCAGCTTGGGACAAAATGAAAAACTGTTTTTT,CASSLGQNEKLFF
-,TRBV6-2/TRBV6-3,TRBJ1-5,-,TGTGCCAGCAGTTACCTCGGCCCCGATGGGGCCCAGCATTTT,CASSYLGPDGAQHF
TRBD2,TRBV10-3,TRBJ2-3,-,TGTGCCATCAGTGAGGGACTAGCGGGAAAAACCGATACGCAGTATTTT,CAISEGLAGKTDTQYF
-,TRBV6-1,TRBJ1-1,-,TGTGCCAGCAGTGAGGTAACTCTTTCCGCTGAAGCTTTCTTT,CASSEVTLSAEAFF
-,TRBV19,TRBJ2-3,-,TGTGCCAGTAGTATAGCGTCCGATAGTACGCAGTATTTT,CASSIASDSTQYF
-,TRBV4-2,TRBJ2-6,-,TGTGCCAGCAGCCAAGTTGGCTCTGGGGCCAACGTCCTGACTTTC,CASSQVGSGANVLTF
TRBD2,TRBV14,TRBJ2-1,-,TGTGCCAGCAGCCATCTAGCGGGATACAATGAGCAGTTCTTC,CASSHLAGYNEQFF